The clone carrying this T cell receptor (beta chain) was recorded many times. What it binds is not known. The CDR3 is 14 amino acids. V was cut by 8 bases and J by 0 bases, with 15 bases left in between. In germline, CDR1 is SQVTM, CDR2 ANQGSEA. Unique molecular identifiers featured in each of the TCR beta cDNA libraries. Each batch of roughly 1 to 11 million T cells produced hundreds of thousands of cDNA molecules. In TCRdb, the PCR reads were re-called with MiXCR into one record per CDR3 protein. The sample holds about 800,000 distinct CDR3 sequences, about 27% seen once. This record belongs to a study of post-analysis software for immune sequencing data. Overall study: Disease courses included relapsing-remitting, secondary progressive and progressive-relapsing multiple sclerosis.

Study results and limitations: With F measure, samples from one preparation batch clustered together strongly. Higher frequency in patients than in controls was seen for about five TRBV segments, with TRBV5-6, TRBV5-1 and TRBV20-1 among them. Among multiple sclerosis patients, normalized Chao1 diversity was significantly below that of controls.

This receptor was identified in a girl between 10 and 17 years old with multiple sclerosis. Sample: blood. The J gene is TRBJ2-3, the V gene TRBV29-1; D gene ambiguous. This CDR3 is CSYRSTSSTDTQYF. The CDR3, as DNA: TGCAGCTATAGGTCCACTTCTAGCACAGATACGCAGTATTTT.